This TCR beta chain was sequenced in a study of identical twins (dated by TCRdb to 2016 to 2018). Describing the broader study: The study deep-sequenced TCR alpha and beta repertoires from monozygotic twins, unrelated adults of various ages and cord blood to test whether fetal clonotypes persist. To rule out contamination, replicate twin experiments were performed at different times with different library preparation protocols.

Every donor was a healthy Caucasian. Three unrelated non-twin adults were additionally sequenced: a male aged 18 to 30, a male aged 50 to 59 and a female aged 50 to 59. Miltenyi CD45RO+ enrichment and human naive T-cell isolation kits were used to isolate memory (CD45RO+) and naive T cells from PBMC. V gives up 6 bases and J gives up 7 bases, and the segment between their germline ends measures 15 bases. Including the terminal cysteine and phenylalanine, the CDR3 comprises 13 residues. Here the CDR3 DNA is all that survives: 39 bases in frame from base 1. From the germline V gene (reference sequence), CDR1 is DFQATT and CDR2 is SNEGSKA. Library preparation was by 5' RACE. The run used an Illumina HiSeq 2000. A universal primer binding site was added through template switching, and the final cDNA carried a unique molecular identifier so that TCR cDNA molecules could be counted accurately. First-strand cDNA for TCR alpha and beta chains was synthesized from specific primers in the conserved constant-segment region. Each cDNA library was double barcoded, with a SMART-Mk sample barcode plus Illumina barcodes, to control for contamination. Two successive PCR steps introduced TruSeq adapter sequences along with Illumina sample barcodes. The Illumina HiSeq platform was used with custom primers to sequence TCR alpha and beta cDNA libraries. In the source study's methods: MiGEC was used to process raw reads and extract unique molecular identifiers, and MiXCR was used to find CDR3 positions. For each individual, recombination models were inferred using an EM algorithm with the repgenHMM and IGoR tools. The tcR package in R was used for shared clonotype analysis, with sharing normalized by the product of cloneset sizes. To study raw recombination without the effects of thymic and clonal selection, out-of-frame nonproductive sequences were analyzed. Through fastp at Q25 and MiXCR, TCRdb rebuilt clones from the public reads, retaining in-frame beta chains. Identical CDR3 proteins give one entry, which carries the most common genes and DNA. The V and J calls and clone size come from TCRdb's table, not from the authors' own analysis. In all, the sample holds 420,000 or so distinct CDR3 sequences, and approximately 17% of those were seen once. The ten largest clones capture around 12% of the sample.

This clonotype was found a few times. Its antigen target is currently unknown. Base qualities are not recorded, but no much larger clone differs from it by a single base. General conclusions and limits of the study: Abundant cord blood beta clonotypes carried fewer insertions; young adult naive repertoires showed a weaker similar trend, while memory repertoires showed none. The excess sharing between twins in beta out-of-frame sequences was weaker because fewer shared sequences reduced the signal-to-noise ratio. Because the same donors could not be followed over many years, the conclusions relied on cross-sectional statistical analysis. Out-of-frame TCR alpha sequences shared between twins showed an excess of low generation-probability sequences compared with coincidental sharing between unrelated individuals. Invariant T cells such as MAIT and iNKT could partly confound zero-insertion analyses, though diverse VJ usage argued against this for most clonotypes. In monozygotic twins, recombination models systematically underestimated out-of-frame TCR alpha sharing, but the models matched the sharing seen between unrelated individuals.

Recombination linked TRBV20-1 to TRBJ1-4, with no D gene named confidently. The sequenced sample consisted of naive T cells sorted from blood. In the paper's terms, the cell subset or site label means: cells isolated with a human naive T-cell isolation kit. The source of this sequence is a man aged 45-60 years in good health. The CDR3 sequence is CSANLAGSEKLFF. The DNA sequence follows: TGCAGTGCCAATTTGGCAGGAAGTGAAAAACTGTTTTTT.